Each of the 9 T cell receptor beta chains below was sequenced from the same sample in a study of T cell repertoires in cytomegalovirus infection. TCRdb used MiXCR to reprocess the reads, holding one entry per CDR3 protein. This table holds roughly 80,000 distinct CDR3 sequences, roughly 39% found once. The antigens these receptors bind are not known. Source: CD8+ T cells from cultured PBMCs, taken from culture after CMV antigen stimulation. These receptors originate from a human donor in good health (CMV status not recorded). Some clones in this sample may be carry-over from other donors' samples.

This clonotype was detected a few times. This chain uses TRBV7-2 with TRBJ2-3; D not certain. The V end lost 0 bases, the J end lost 2 bases, and 6 bases lay between the germline ends. CDR3 length equals 14 residues. Per the germline V gene, CDR1 is SGHTA and CDR2 is FQGNSA. The CDR3 DNA sequence: TGTGCCAGCAGCTTAGCGGAATACACAGATACGCAGTATTTT. Translated: CASSLAEYTDTQYF.

This clonotype was detected ten times or more. The chain recombines TRBV7-6 with TRBJ1-6; TRBD1 matches at 9 bases. This CDR3 has 16 amino acids. Germline lookup yields CDR1 SGHVS and CDR2 FNYEAQ. Trimming cost V 0 bases and J 4 bases; bases outside gene matches: 1. The CDR3 region has the DNA TGTGCCAGCAGCTTAGCGGACAGGGGATATAATTCACCCCTCCACTTT. This translates into CASSLADRGYNSPLHF.

The chain joins TRBV4-2 to TRBJ2-2; D is uncertain. CDR3 length equals 13 residues. CDR1 is LGHNA, CDR2 YNFKEQ, per germline. The V end was cut by 4 bases, the J end by 7 bases, with 10 bases between. CDR3 region: CASSPGNIGELFF. The CDR3 nucleotides are TGTGCCAGCAGCCCCGGCAATATCGGGGAGCTGTTTTTT.

At least ten counts were recorded for this clonotype. The chain is built from TRBV4-1 and TRBJ2-7; D is perhaps TRBD1 (5 bases). The CDR3 spans 14 residues. The ends were cut back, 4 bases at V and 0 bases at J, with 10 bases in the middle. Germline lookup yields CDR1 MGHRA and CDR2 YSYEKL. The CDR3 is CASSLGDSSYEQYF. The DNA for the CDR3 is TGCGCCAGCAGCCTCGGCGACAGCTCCTACGAGCAGTACTTC.

The chain recombines TRBV5-1 with TRBJ2-6; TRBD2 is a possible D gene (5 bases). Trimming removed 1 base at V and 0 bases at J, with 8 bases between. CDR3 length: 16 residues. The V gene's germline CDR1 is SGHRS and CDR2 YFSETQ. CDR3 nucleotides: TGCGCCAGCAGCTTGCGGACTGTCTCTGGGGCCAACGTCCTGACTTTC. Protein product: CASSLRTVSGANVLTF.

This chain uses TRBV5-6 with TRBJ1-2; D remains ambiguous. Trimming removed 4 bases at V and 4 bases at J, with 14 bases between. There are 14 residues in the CDR3. The germline gives CDR1 SGHDT, CDR2 YYEEEE. The chain's CDR3 is CASSERERGYGYTF. CDR3 nucleotides: TGTGCCAGCAGCGAGAGGGAGCGAGGCTATGGCTACACCTTC.

The table lists this clonotype with a few counts. The chain links TRBV20-1 to TRBJ2-7; tentatively, D is TRBD1 (6 bases). This CDR3 is 15 amino acids long. Trimming cost V 0 bases and J 0 bases, with 12 bases left between them. Germline assignment: CDR1 DFQATT and CDR2 SNEGSKA (reference sequence). The chain's CDR3 is CSARDRTDSSYEQYF. The CDR3 nucleotides read TGCAGTGCTAGAGATCGGACAGATAGCTCCTACGAGCAGTACTTC.

J is TRBJ1-4 and V is TRBV9, with 8 nucleotides matching TRBD1. V lost 2 bases and J lost 3; bases outside the gene matches: 12. Germline V lookup: CDR1 SGDLS, CDR2 YYNGEE. The length of the CDR3 is 18 residues. This chain's CDR3 is CASSVGQGGGSANEKLFF. In DNA, the CDR3 is TGTGCCAGCAGCGTCGGACAGGGCGGGGGTTCGGCTAATGAAAAACTGTTTTTT.

This clonotype was recorded at least ten times. The rearrangement links TRBV6-2 or TRBV6-3 to TRBJ2-1, with 7 bases fitting TRBD1. V was pared by 4 bases and J by 3 bases, with 6 bases of the junction left unmatched. This CDR3 has 15 residues. Germline values: CDR1 MNHEY, CDR2 SVGEGT. The CDR3 DNA sequence: TGTGCCAGCAGTTCCGGGACAGAGCACTACAATGAGCAGTTCTTC. Translating it yields CASSSGTEHYNEQFF.